This T cell receptor beta chain was sequenced during a study of human T cells and chemical hapten exposure. MiXCR was run by TCRdb on the RACE reads, yielding one entry per CDR3 protein. The table records approximately 400,000 distinct CDR3 sequences, nearly 5% of them present only once. Trimming took 6 bases from V and 2 from J; bases not matched to a gene: 3. This CDR3 is built from 14 residues. Germline values: CDR1 MDHEN, CDR2 SYDVKM. Time point of the sample: patch test 1, 2 weeks after DPC sensitization. The treatment was: therapeutic diphenylcyclopropenone sensitization with weekly scalp DPC. Study-level points and caveats: With alopecia, donors may have immune responses unlike healthy people's.

Ten or more counts support this clonotype. What it binds is unknown. Here the sequenced sample was whole blood, taken in connection with sensitization to the hapten diphenylcyclopropenone (DPC). The sequence derives from a woman in her forties or fifties with alopecia areata. Some clones in this sample may be carry-over from other donors' samples. V is TRBV28 and J is TRBJ2-3; 9 bases agree with TRBD2. CDR3 region: CASRAGGNTDTQYF. DNA of the CDR3: TGTGCCAGCAGGGCGGGAGGGAACACAGATACGCAGTATTTT.